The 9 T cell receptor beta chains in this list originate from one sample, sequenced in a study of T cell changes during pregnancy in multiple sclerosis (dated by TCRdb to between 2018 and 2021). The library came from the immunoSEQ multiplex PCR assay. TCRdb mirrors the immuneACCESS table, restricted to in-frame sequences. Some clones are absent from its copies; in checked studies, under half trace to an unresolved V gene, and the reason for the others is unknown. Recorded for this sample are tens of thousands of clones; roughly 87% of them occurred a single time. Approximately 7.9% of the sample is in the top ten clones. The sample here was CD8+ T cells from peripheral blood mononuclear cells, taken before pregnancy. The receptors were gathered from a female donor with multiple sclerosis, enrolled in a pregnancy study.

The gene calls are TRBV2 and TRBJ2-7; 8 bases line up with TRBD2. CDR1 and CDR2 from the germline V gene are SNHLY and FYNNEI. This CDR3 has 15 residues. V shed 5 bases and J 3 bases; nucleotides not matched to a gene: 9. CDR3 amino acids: CASSSPAGVGYEQYF. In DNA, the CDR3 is TGTGCCAGCAGTTCGCCAGCGGGAGTTGGCTACGAGCAGTACTTC.

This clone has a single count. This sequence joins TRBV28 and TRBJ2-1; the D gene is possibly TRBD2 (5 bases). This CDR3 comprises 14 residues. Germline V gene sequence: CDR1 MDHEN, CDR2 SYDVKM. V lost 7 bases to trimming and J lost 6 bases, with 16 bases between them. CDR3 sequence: CASKTGFTGNEQFF. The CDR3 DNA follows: TGTGCCAGCAAAACGGGGTTCACGGGCAATGAGCAGTTCTTC.

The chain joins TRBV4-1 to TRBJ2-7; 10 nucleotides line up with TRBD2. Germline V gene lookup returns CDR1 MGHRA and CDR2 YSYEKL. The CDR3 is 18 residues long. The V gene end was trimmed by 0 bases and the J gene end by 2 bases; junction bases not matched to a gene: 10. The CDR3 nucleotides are TGCGCCAGCAGCCAAGATCGGCGAGCGGGAGGGAACACCTACGAGCAGTACTTC. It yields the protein CASSQDRRAGGNTYEQYF.

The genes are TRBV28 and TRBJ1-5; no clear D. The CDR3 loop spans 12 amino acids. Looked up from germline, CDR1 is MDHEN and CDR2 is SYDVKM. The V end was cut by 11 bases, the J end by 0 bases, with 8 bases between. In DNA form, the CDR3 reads TGTGCCTCCACCGGTAGCAATCAGCCCCAGCATTTT. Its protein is CASTGSNQPQHF.

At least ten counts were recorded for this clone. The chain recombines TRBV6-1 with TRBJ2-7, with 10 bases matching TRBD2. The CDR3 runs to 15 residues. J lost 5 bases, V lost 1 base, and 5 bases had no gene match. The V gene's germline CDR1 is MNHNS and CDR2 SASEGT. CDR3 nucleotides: TGTGCCAGCAGTGAAGAAGCTAGCGGGAGTCACGAGCAGTACTTC. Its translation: CASSEEASGSHEQYF.

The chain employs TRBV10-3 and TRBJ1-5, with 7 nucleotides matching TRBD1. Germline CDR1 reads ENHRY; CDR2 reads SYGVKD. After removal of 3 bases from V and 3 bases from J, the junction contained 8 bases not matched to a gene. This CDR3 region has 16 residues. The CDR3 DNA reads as TGTGCCATCAGTGACCTGGGACAGAGCGACAATCAGCCCCAGCATTTT. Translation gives CAISDLGQSDNQPQHF.

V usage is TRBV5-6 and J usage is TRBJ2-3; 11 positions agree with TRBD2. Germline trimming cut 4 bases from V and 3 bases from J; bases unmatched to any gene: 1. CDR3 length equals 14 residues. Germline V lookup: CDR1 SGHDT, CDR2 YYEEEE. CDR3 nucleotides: TGTGCCAGCAGCCTAGCGGGGGGTACAGATACGCAGTATTTT. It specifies CASSLAGGTDTQYF.

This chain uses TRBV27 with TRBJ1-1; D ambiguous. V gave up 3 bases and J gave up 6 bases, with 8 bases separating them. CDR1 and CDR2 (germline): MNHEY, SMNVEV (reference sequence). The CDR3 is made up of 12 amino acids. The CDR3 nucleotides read TGTGCCAGCAGTTTTCGGGGAGCTGAAGCTTTCTTT. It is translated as CASSFRGAEAFF.

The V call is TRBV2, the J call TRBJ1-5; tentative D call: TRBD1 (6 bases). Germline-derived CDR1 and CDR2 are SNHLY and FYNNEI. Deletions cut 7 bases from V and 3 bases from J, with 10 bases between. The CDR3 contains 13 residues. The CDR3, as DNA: TGTGCCAGCAACAGGGTACTCAATCAGCCCCAGCATTTT. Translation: CASNRVLNQPQHF.